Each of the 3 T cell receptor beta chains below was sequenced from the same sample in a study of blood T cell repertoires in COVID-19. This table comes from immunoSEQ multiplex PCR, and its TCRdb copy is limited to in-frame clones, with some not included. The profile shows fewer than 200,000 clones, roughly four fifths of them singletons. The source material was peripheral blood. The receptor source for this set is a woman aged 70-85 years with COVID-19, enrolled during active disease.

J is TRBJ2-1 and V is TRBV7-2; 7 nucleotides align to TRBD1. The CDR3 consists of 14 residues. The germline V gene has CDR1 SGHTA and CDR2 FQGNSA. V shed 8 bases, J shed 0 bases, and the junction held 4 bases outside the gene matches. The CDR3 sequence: CASCRDSSYNEQFF. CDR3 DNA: TGTGCCAGCTGCCGGGACAGCTCCTACAATGAGCAGTTCTTC. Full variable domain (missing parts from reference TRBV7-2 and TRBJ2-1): GAGVSQSPSNKVTEKGKDVELRCDPISGHTALYWYRQSLGQGLEFLIYFQGNSAPDKSGLPSDRFSAERTGGSVSTLTIQRTQQEDSAVYLCASCRDSSYNEQFFGPGTRLTVL.

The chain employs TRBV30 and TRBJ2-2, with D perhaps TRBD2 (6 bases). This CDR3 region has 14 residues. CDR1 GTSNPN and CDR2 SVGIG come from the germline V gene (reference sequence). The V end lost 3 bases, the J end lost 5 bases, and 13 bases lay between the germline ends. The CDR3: CAWRAGLLTGELFF. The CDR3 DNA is TGTGCCTGGAGGGCGGGACTCCTGACCGGGGAGCTGTTTTTT.

The CDR3 region is CASTGAGAYEQYF. In nucleotides, the CDR3 is TGTGCCAGCACGGGAGCGGGAGCATACGAGCAGTACTTC. The chain uses TRBV6-5 and TRBJ2-7, with 8 bases lining up with TRBD2. This CDR3 is 13 amino acids long. The V gene's germline CDR1 is MNHEY and CDR2 SVGAGI. V shed 7 bases and J 4 bases; nucleotides not matched to a gene: 6.